These 14 T cell receptor beta chains originate from one sample sequenced in a study of beta chain features in type 1 diabetes. The study's findings and limits: Shortening of TCRB CDR3s, moderate but significant, appeared in all four CD4+ subsets of Type 1 diabetes patients.

The antigens for these receptors are not known. Expressed TCRB transcripts were sequenced because the entire RNA isolate underwent reverse transcription. TCRdb's copy holds only in-frame clones and misses some; the assay was immunoSEQ multiplex PCR. The top ten clones hold approximately 1.4% of a sample with 50,000 to 65,000 clones, approximately 45% of them seen once. Sequenced material: Tregs from blood. These receptors were obtained from a man younger than 40 with type 1 diabetes.

This clone was observed a few times. This sequence joins TRBV11-3 and TRBJ2-5; D gene unclear. V shed 3 bases and J shed 1 base, with 6 bases lying between them. The CDR3 runs 13 residues. Germline lookup yields CDR1 SGHNT and CDR2 YENEEA. The CDR3 is CASSFQFQETQYF. CDR3 nucleotide sequence: TGTGCCAGCAGCTTTCAGTTCCAAGAGACCCAGTACTTC.

The chain has TRBV27 and TRBJ2-1; 8 bases map to TRBD2. The length of the CDR3 is 15 residues. Trimming at V came to 4 bases and at J to 2 bases, leaving 4 bases not matched to a gene. The germline gives CDR1 MNHEY, CDR2 SMNVEV (reference sequence). This CDR3 is CASSSSGYTYNEQFF. CDR3 DNA sequence: TGTGCCAGCAGTTCTAGCGGGTATACCTACAATGAGCAGTTCTTC.

The rearrangement links TRBV6-1 to TRBJ2-7, with 7 bases that match TRBD1. The CDR3 extends over 13 amino acids. V was clipped by 5 bases and J by 6 bases; unmatched bases: 7. Germline V CDR1 and CDR2: MNHNS, SASEGT. CDR3 in amino acids: CASSSDRVGEQYF. The CDR3 coding sequence is TGTGCCAGCAGTTCCGACAGGGTTGGCGAGCAGTACTTC.

This chain connects TRBV5-4 to TRBJ1-4; D not resolved. V lost 0 bases and J 3 bases, leaving 12 bases between the germline ends. The CDR3 has 16 amino acids. From germline, CDR1 is SGHNT and CDR2 YYREEE (reference sequence). The CDR3 DNA follows: TGTGCCAGCAGCTTGGGTGGTCGGTCACCTAATGAAAAACTGTTTTTT. Translation: CASSLGGRSPNEKLFF.

V usage is TRBV5-4 and J usage is TRBJ2-7; 12 nucleotides align to TRBD2. Trimming at V came to 4 bases and at J to 5 bases, leaving 10 bases not matched to a gene. In germline, CDR1 is SGHNT, CDR2 YYREEE (reference sequence). The CDR3 has 16 residues. The CDR3 DNA reads TGTGCCAGCAGCCCGGAGACTAGCGGGAGAACCCACGAGCAGTACTTC. Translated, it gives CASSPETSGRTHEQYF.

V gene TRBV6-6 combines with J gene TRBJ2-1, with 12 bases identical to TRBD2. The CDR3 covers 15 residues. Germline CDR1 and CDR2: MNHNY and SVGAGI (reference sequence). The ends lost 4 bases at V and 4 bases at J; junction bases unmatched: 2. The CDR3 sequence is CASSFGLAGYNEQFF. DNA for the CDR3: TGTGCCAGCAGTTTTGGACTAGCGGGGTACAATGAGCAGTTCTTC.

The chain has TRBV18 and TRBJ1-1; tentative D call: TRBD1 (5 bases). The CDR3 is 14 amino acids. The germline gives CDR1 KGHSH, CDR2 LQKENI. The V gene lost 4 bases and the J gene lost 3 bases, with 12 bases spanning the gap. The CDR3 protein is CASSRTRGDTEAFF. The CDR3 nucleotides read TGTGCCAGCTCACGGACCCGGGGGGACACTGAAGCTTTCTTT.

CDR3 bases: TGCGCCAGCAGTGACTCCCTGGAGACCCAGTACTTC. The encoded protein is CASSDSLETQYF. The chain is built from TRBV5-1 and TRBJ2-5; no clear D. CDR1 and CDR2 (germline): SGHRS, YFSETQ. V shed 5 bases and J shed 5 bases, with 10 bases lying between them. The CDR3 loop spans 12 amino acids.

CDR3 residues: CSVQVVNTEAFF. CDR3 DNA sequence: TGCAGCGTCCAGGTAGTAAACACTGAAGCTTTCTTT. This chain links TRBV29-1 with TRBJ1-1; D is unresolved. Germline assignment: CDR1 SQVTM and CDR2 ANQGSEA. V was pared by 6 bases and J by 2 bases, with 10 bases between. The CDR3 is 12 residues long.

Turning to this clone: Germline and junction disagree at one end, which may indicate a read error. The genes are TRBV7-9 and TRBJ1-4, with 10 bases matching TRBD1. From germline, CDR1 is SEHNR and CDR2 FQNEAQ (reference sequence). This CDR3 region has 16 residues. The CDR3 bases are TGTGCCAGCAGCTTCCCCGACCGGGACAGGGGAATGAACATGGTTTTT. Its protein product is CASSFPDRDRGMNMVF.

This sequence joins TRBV7-9 and TRBJ2-7; TRBD1 matches at 8 bases. CDR1 SEHNR and CDR2 FQNEAQ come from the germline V gene (reference sequence). The CDR3 length is 14 residues. Germline trimming cut 5 bases from V and 3 bases from J; bases unmatched to any gene: 6. The CDR3 DNA follows: TGTGCCAGCAGCCACGGGGACAGGTTCTACGAGCAGTACTTC. Residues: CASSHGDRFYEQYF.

This rearrangement joins TRBV6-6 to TRBJ2-4; D might be TRBD1 (6 bases). Trimming removed 6 bases from V and 0 bases from J, with 12 bases in between. The CDR3 length is 15 residues. Germline CDR1 MNHNY, CDR2 SVGAGI (reference sequence). In DNA, the CDR3 is TGTGCCAGCAGCGGACAGCAGGTAGCCAAAAACATTCAGTACTTC. Amino acids: CASSGQQVAKNIQYF.

This clone has a single count. The chain links TRBV28 to TRBJ2-7; TRBD2 aligns across 9 bases. There are 12 residues in the CDR3. The V and J ends lost 3 bases and 7 bases, in that order; junction bases with no gene match: 1. Looked up from germline, CDR1 is MDHEN and CDR2 is SYDVKM. DNA for the CDR3: TGTGCCAGCAGTTTTCTAGCGGGGGAGCAGTACTTC. Protein product: CASSFLAGEQYF.

The rearrangement joins TRBV18 to TRBJ1-1; D unclear. CDR1 and CDR2 (germline): KGHSH, LQKENI. With 4 bases removed from V and 3 bases from J, the gap between germline ends came to 12 bases. The CDR3 has 14 residues. Written as DNA, the CDR3 is TGTGCCAGCTCACGTAACGAGGTTGACACTGAAGCTTTCTTT. The encoded protein is CASSRNEVDTEAFF.